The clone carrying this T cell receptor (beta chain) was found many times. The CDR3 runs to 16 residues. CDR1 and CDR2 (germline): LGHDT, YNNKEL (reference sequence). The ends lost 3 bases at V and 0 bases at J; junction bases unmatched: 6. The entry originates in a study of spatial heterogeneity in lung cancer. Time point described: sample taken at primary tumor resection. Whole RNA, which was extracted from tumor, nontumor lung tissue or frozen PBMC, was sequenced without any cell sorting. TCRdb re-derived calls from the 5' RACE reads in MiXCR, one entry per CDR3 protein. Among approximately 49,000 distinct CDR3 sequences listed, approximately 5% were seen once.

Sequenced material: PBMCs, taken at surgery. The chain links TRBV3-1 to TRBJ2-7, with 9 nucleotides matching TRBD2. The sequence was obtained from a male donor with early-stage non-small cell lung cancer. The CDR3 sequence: CASSHTPSGTSYEQYF. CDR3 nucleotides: TGTGCCAGCAGCCACACACCTAGCGGGACCTCCTACGAGCAGTACTTC.